This T cell receptor (beta chain) was recorded in a study of Ad26.COV2.S vaccination and SARS-CoV-2 variants. Whole-study context: Ad26.COV2.S was injected intramuscularly once or twice, 56 days apart.

Sequencing used immunoSEQ multiplex PCR; TCRdb keeps in-frame clones, though not all of them. The table has a few hundred thousand clones, around nine tenths seen once. Documented treatment: roughly 19 received Ad26.COV2.S at low or high dose, single or two shots; several received placebo; per-sample allocation not given. Specimen acquisition occurred on day 63 following the initial vaccine or placebo injection. This CDR3 contains 14 residues. Germline CDR1 is SGHAT and CDR2 is FQNNGV. Trimming stripped 3 bases from V and 2 bases from J, with 10 bases between. For this clone: Its matching antigen is unknown.

Study outcomes and limitations: Quantification of TCR breadth and depth may have yielded underestimates of total T cell responses. Researchers reported similar non-spike TCR breadth in vaccine and placebo recipients. Ad26.COV2.S recipients had broader spike-specific TCRs (P = 0.0014).

The receptor was derived from a person aged 18-65 years who received the Ad26.COV2.S COVID-19 vaccine or a placebo. This chain links TRBV11-2 with TRBJ2-5; possibly TRBD1 for D (6 bases). Sequencing used peripheral blood, obtained in a trial of Ad26.COV2.S vaccine versus placebo. CDR3 protein: CASSFGQLQETQYF. CDR3 bases: TGTGCCAGCAGCTTCGGACAGTTACAAGAGACCCAGTACTTC.